These 22 T cell receptor beta chains originate from one sample sequenced in a study of cytomegalovirus exposure and HLA in healthy donors. PCR was performed using 60 Vbeta and 13 Jbeta primers. TCRdb's table, derived via immunoSEQ multiplex PCR, lists solely in-frame clones and lacks some. This sample has hundreds of thousands of clones, with approximately 80% found just once. The sequenced sample consisted of PBMCs. The receptors were gathered from a girl between 10 and 17 years old in good health and CMV-seronegative.

This clone occurred once. This chain links TRBV7-9 with TRBJ2-7; D remains unclear. CDR3 length: 13 residues. V shed 6 bases and J shed 5 bases, with 14 bases lying between them. The germline V gene has CDR1 SEHNR and CDR2 FQNEAQ (reference sequence). Here the CDR3 DNA reads TGTGCCAGCAGTTCTCTCTTAATCGACGAGCAGTACTTC. Translating gives CASSSLLIDEQYF.

The chain carries TRBV27 and TRBJ1-6; 7 positions match TRBD1. Germline V gene sequence: CDR1 MNHEY, CDR2 SMNVEV (reference sequence). The CDR3 loop spans 15 amino acids. The V and J ends lost 5 bases and 7 bases, in that order; junction bases with no gene match: 8. CDR3 DNA sequence: TGTGCCAGCAGTCCGCGCGGGACAGCGAATTCACCCCTCCACTTT. Its translation: CASSPRGTANSPLHF.

The chain links TRBV7-6 to TRBJ2-3, with 8 bases fitting TRBD1. Per the germline V gene, CDR1 is SGHVS and CDR2 is FNYEAQ. V was clipped by 0 bases and J by 11 bases; unmatched bases: 7. This CDR3 is 14 amino acids long. For the CDR3, the DNA is TGTGCCAGCAGCTTAGCGGCAGGGGGCTCGGTGCAGTATTTT. Its protein is CASSLAAGGSVQYF.

This clone appeared a single time. The chain is built from TRBV5-5 and TRBJ2-1; 10 bases map to TRBD2. The CDR3 spans 14 residues. Germline CDR1 reads SGHKS; CDR2 reads YYEKEE (reference sequence). The V and J ends lost 2 bases and 9 bases, in that order; junction bases with no gene match: 5. The CDR3 DNA follows: TGTGCCAGCAGCTTAAGCGGGAGGGCAGGTGAGCAGTTCTTC. Its protein is CASSLSGRAGEQFF. Full variable domain (outside the CDR3, taken from reference TRBV5-5 and TRBJ2-1): DAGVTQSPTHLIKTRGQQVTLRCSPISGHKSVSWYQQVLGQGPQFIFQYYEKEERGRGNFPDRFSARQFPNYSSELNVNALLLGDSALYLCASSLSGRAGEQFFGPGTRLTVL.

The chain uses TRBV5-4 and TRBJ2-7; D gene unclear. This CDR3 comprises 11 residues. In germline, CDR1 is SGHNT, CDR2 YYREEE (reference sequence). Trimming left V 0 bases short and J 5 bases short, with 3 bases between. The CDR3 DNA sequence: TGTGCCAGCAGCTTGGCCAACGAGCAGTACTTC. Translation gives CASSLANEQYF.

This rearrangement joins TRBV5-6 to TRBJ1-2; D is undetermined. From germline, CDR1 is SGHDT and CDR2 YYEEEE. The CDR3 totals 13 residues. The V end was cut by 0 bases, the J end by 6 bases, with 9 bases between. CDR3 nucleotides: TGTGCCAGCAGCTTGGAAGGGAGAAATGGCTACACCTTC. The encoded protein is CASSLEGRNGYTF.

The gene calls are TRBV5-4 and TRBJ2-2; TRBD2 is a possible D gene (6 bases). This CDR3 region has 14 residues. The V and J ends lost 5 bases and 2 bases respectively, with 10 bases between them. CDR1 and CDR2 from the germline V gene are SGHNT and YYREEE (reference sequence). CDR3 loop: CASSREFNTGELFF. The CDR3 DNA reads TGTGCCAGCAGTCGGGAGTTTAACACCGGGGAGCTGTTTTTT.

This clone was observed a handful of times. Different DNA sequences within this sample yield the same CDR3. The rearrangement links TRBV6-5 to TRBJ2-7; 8 bases are a match to TRBD1. After removal of 5 bases from V and 1 base from J, the junction contained 1 base not matched to a gene. Per germline, CDR1 MNHEY and CDR2 SVGAGI. The CDR3 loop spans 13 amino acids. The CDR3 region is CASSRTGSYEQYF. The CDR3 nucleotides are TGTGCCAGCAGTAGGACAGGGTCCTACGAGCAGTACTTC.

The CDR3 loop reads CASTSTGGKELFF. CDR3 nucleotides: TGTGCCAGTACATCGACAGGGGGCAAGGAGCTGTTTTTT. The chain couples TRBV19 to TRBJ2-2, with 10 bases identical to TRBD1. The CDR3 extends over 13 amino acids. Unmatched junction bases numbered 6, after V lost 7 bases and J lost 10 bases. The germline gives CDR1 LNHDA, CDR2 SQIVND (reference sequence).

This clone occurred a few times. The chain combines TRBV6-5 with TRBJ1-4, with D tentatively TRBD1 (5 bases). CDR3 length equals 14 residues. V was shortened by 2 bases and J by 8 bases, with 12 bases between the two germline ends. Germline V lookup: CDR1 MNHEY, CDR2 SVGAGI. The chain's CDR3 is CASSYRQGWEKLFF. For the CDR3, the DNA is TGTGCCAGCAGTTACCGGCAGGGTTGGGAAAAACTGTTTTTT.

On this clone: An end of the junction does not agree with germline; a read error may underlie this. The rearrangement links TRBV7-9 to TRBJ2-2, with D perhaps TRBD1 (6 bases). The germline CDR1 and CDR2 sequences are SEHNR and FQNEAQ (reference sequence). This CDR3 is built from 17 residues. The CDR3 nucleotides are TGTTCCAGCAGCTCATTACCGGGACAACCGAACACCGGGGAGCTGTTTTTT. Protein sequence: CSSSSLPGQPNTGELFF.

Of note for this clone: An end of the junction does not agree with germline; a read error may underlie this. The J gene is TRBJ2-6, the V gene TRBV7-9; 7 bases fit TRBD2. The CDR3 spans 15 residues. Germline V CDR1 and CDR2: SEHNR, FQNEAQ (reference sequence). The CDR3 loop reads CILYGGGPGANVLTF. CDR3 nucleotides: TGCATACTATACGGGGGAGGGCCTGGGGCCAACGTCCTGACTTTC.

The J gene is TRBJ2-1, the V gene TRBV29-1; D is possibly TRBD2 (6 bases). The CDR3 sequence is 10 residues long. The V gene's germline CDR1 is SQVTM and CDR2 ANQGSEA. Trimming removed 6 bases from V and 10 bases from J, with 10 bases in between. The CDR3 DNA is TGCAGCGTGGGAGGAGGGGAGCAGTTCTTC. Its protein product is CSVGGGEQFF.

The chain combines TRBV5-1 with TRBJ2-3; 9 bases align to TRBD2. Germline values: CDR1 SGHRS, CDR2 YFSETQ. The CDR3 has 15 residues. The ends lost 4 bases at V and 1 base at J; junction bases unmatched: 4. Here the CDR3 DNA reads TGCGCCAGCAGCGAGTTAGCGGGGGGCACAGATACGCAGTATTTT. It codes for CASSELAGGTDTQYF.

This chain connects TRBV6-5 to TRBJ1-2; the D is unclear. Per germline, CDR1 MNHEY and CDR2 SVGAGI. Trimming left V 2 bases short and J 6 bases short, with 13 bases between. The CDR3 runs to 14 residues. CDR3 DNA: TGTGCCAGCAGTTACAGGCGAGGGATAGATGGCTACACCTTC. Amino acid sequence: CASSYRRGIDGYTF.

The chain has TRBV4-1 and TRBJ2-7, with 11 bases that match TRBD2. CDR3 size: 15 residues. The V segment lost 1 base and the J segment 2 bases; nucleotides outside the gene matches: 1. Per the germline V gene, CDR1 is MGHRA and CDR2 is YSYEKL. CDR3 in amino acids: CASSQAGLAAYEQYF. The CDR3 DNA is TGCGCCAGCAGCCAAGCGGGACTAGCGGCCTACGAGCAGTACTTC.

The CDR3 DNA sequence: TGTGCCAGCAGCTTAGAGGCAGGGCCCCCCACTGAAGCTTTCTTT. Amino acids: CASSLEAGPPTEAFF. This rearrangement joins TRBV13 to TRBJ1-1, with D possibly being TRBD1 (5 bases). CDR1 and CDR2 from the germline V gene are PRHDT and FYEKMQ (reference sequence). The length of the CDR3 is 15 residues. The germline V and J ends were trimmed by 1 base and 4 bases, with 13 bases remaining between them.

The V call is TRBV7-3, the J call TRBJ2-1; 9 positions agree with TRBD1. The CDR3 spans 17 residues. Germline loops: CDR1 SGHTA, CDR2 FQGTGA. Trimming at V came to 5 bases and at J to 8 bases, leaving 16 bases not matched to a gene. CDR3 nucleotide sequence: TGTGCCAGCAGCCCCCTATCCCCGACAGGGGGGACTCATGAGCAGTTCTTC. Translating gives CASSPLSPTGGTHEQFF.

The CDR3 here is CAWSVLGRLQETQYF. The DNA for the CDR3 is TGTGCCTGGAGTGTTTTGGGGCGGCTTCAAGAGACCCAGTACTTC. This chain links TRBV30 with TRBJ2-5; possible D gene TRBD1, 5 bases. The CDR3 consists of 15 residues. Germline CDR1 and CDR2: GTSNPN and SVGIG (reference sequence). Trimming stripped 0 bases from V and 2 bases from J, with 13 bases between.

V is TRBV7-2 and J is TRBJ2-5, with a tentative D call TRBD2 (6 bases). Germline V gene lookup returns CDR1 SGHTA and CDR2 FQGNSA. V was clipped by 5 bases and J by 5 bases, with 18 bases between them. The CDR3 covers 15 residues. CDR3 region: CASSLRQRAGETQYF. CDR3 coding DNA: TGTGCCAGCAGCCTCCGACAAAGGGCGGGGGAGACCCAGTACTTC. Based on the CDR3 plus reference TRBV7-2 and TRBJ2-5, the full variable domain is GAGVSQSPSNKVTEKGKDVELRCDPISGHTALYWYRQSLGQGLEFLIYFQGNSAPDKSGLPSDRFSAERTGGSVSTLTIQRTQQEDSAVYLCASSLRQRAGETQYFGPGTRLLVL.

V and J are TRBV25-1 and TRBJ1-2; 8 nucleotides agree with TRBD1. Germline CDR1 reads MGHDK; CDR2 reads SYGVNS. This CDR3 is 14 amino acids long. V dropped 7 bases and J dropped 7; count of bases not matched to a gene: 11. CDR3 sequence reads: CASNSGQGASGYTF. DNA for the CDR3: TGTGCCAGCAACTCTGGGCAGGGGGCGAGTGGCTACACCTTC.

This chain uses TRBV7-3 with TRBJ1-1; D unresolved. This CDR3 has 17 amino acids. The germline gives CDR1 SGHTA, CDR2 FQGTGA. V lost 3 bases and J lost 8, with 25 bases in between. For the CDR3, the DNA is TGTGCCAGCAGCTTTTCGGGGAGGTCAGACCCGACTATAGAAGCTTTCTTT. Its translation: CASSFSGRSDPTIEAFF.